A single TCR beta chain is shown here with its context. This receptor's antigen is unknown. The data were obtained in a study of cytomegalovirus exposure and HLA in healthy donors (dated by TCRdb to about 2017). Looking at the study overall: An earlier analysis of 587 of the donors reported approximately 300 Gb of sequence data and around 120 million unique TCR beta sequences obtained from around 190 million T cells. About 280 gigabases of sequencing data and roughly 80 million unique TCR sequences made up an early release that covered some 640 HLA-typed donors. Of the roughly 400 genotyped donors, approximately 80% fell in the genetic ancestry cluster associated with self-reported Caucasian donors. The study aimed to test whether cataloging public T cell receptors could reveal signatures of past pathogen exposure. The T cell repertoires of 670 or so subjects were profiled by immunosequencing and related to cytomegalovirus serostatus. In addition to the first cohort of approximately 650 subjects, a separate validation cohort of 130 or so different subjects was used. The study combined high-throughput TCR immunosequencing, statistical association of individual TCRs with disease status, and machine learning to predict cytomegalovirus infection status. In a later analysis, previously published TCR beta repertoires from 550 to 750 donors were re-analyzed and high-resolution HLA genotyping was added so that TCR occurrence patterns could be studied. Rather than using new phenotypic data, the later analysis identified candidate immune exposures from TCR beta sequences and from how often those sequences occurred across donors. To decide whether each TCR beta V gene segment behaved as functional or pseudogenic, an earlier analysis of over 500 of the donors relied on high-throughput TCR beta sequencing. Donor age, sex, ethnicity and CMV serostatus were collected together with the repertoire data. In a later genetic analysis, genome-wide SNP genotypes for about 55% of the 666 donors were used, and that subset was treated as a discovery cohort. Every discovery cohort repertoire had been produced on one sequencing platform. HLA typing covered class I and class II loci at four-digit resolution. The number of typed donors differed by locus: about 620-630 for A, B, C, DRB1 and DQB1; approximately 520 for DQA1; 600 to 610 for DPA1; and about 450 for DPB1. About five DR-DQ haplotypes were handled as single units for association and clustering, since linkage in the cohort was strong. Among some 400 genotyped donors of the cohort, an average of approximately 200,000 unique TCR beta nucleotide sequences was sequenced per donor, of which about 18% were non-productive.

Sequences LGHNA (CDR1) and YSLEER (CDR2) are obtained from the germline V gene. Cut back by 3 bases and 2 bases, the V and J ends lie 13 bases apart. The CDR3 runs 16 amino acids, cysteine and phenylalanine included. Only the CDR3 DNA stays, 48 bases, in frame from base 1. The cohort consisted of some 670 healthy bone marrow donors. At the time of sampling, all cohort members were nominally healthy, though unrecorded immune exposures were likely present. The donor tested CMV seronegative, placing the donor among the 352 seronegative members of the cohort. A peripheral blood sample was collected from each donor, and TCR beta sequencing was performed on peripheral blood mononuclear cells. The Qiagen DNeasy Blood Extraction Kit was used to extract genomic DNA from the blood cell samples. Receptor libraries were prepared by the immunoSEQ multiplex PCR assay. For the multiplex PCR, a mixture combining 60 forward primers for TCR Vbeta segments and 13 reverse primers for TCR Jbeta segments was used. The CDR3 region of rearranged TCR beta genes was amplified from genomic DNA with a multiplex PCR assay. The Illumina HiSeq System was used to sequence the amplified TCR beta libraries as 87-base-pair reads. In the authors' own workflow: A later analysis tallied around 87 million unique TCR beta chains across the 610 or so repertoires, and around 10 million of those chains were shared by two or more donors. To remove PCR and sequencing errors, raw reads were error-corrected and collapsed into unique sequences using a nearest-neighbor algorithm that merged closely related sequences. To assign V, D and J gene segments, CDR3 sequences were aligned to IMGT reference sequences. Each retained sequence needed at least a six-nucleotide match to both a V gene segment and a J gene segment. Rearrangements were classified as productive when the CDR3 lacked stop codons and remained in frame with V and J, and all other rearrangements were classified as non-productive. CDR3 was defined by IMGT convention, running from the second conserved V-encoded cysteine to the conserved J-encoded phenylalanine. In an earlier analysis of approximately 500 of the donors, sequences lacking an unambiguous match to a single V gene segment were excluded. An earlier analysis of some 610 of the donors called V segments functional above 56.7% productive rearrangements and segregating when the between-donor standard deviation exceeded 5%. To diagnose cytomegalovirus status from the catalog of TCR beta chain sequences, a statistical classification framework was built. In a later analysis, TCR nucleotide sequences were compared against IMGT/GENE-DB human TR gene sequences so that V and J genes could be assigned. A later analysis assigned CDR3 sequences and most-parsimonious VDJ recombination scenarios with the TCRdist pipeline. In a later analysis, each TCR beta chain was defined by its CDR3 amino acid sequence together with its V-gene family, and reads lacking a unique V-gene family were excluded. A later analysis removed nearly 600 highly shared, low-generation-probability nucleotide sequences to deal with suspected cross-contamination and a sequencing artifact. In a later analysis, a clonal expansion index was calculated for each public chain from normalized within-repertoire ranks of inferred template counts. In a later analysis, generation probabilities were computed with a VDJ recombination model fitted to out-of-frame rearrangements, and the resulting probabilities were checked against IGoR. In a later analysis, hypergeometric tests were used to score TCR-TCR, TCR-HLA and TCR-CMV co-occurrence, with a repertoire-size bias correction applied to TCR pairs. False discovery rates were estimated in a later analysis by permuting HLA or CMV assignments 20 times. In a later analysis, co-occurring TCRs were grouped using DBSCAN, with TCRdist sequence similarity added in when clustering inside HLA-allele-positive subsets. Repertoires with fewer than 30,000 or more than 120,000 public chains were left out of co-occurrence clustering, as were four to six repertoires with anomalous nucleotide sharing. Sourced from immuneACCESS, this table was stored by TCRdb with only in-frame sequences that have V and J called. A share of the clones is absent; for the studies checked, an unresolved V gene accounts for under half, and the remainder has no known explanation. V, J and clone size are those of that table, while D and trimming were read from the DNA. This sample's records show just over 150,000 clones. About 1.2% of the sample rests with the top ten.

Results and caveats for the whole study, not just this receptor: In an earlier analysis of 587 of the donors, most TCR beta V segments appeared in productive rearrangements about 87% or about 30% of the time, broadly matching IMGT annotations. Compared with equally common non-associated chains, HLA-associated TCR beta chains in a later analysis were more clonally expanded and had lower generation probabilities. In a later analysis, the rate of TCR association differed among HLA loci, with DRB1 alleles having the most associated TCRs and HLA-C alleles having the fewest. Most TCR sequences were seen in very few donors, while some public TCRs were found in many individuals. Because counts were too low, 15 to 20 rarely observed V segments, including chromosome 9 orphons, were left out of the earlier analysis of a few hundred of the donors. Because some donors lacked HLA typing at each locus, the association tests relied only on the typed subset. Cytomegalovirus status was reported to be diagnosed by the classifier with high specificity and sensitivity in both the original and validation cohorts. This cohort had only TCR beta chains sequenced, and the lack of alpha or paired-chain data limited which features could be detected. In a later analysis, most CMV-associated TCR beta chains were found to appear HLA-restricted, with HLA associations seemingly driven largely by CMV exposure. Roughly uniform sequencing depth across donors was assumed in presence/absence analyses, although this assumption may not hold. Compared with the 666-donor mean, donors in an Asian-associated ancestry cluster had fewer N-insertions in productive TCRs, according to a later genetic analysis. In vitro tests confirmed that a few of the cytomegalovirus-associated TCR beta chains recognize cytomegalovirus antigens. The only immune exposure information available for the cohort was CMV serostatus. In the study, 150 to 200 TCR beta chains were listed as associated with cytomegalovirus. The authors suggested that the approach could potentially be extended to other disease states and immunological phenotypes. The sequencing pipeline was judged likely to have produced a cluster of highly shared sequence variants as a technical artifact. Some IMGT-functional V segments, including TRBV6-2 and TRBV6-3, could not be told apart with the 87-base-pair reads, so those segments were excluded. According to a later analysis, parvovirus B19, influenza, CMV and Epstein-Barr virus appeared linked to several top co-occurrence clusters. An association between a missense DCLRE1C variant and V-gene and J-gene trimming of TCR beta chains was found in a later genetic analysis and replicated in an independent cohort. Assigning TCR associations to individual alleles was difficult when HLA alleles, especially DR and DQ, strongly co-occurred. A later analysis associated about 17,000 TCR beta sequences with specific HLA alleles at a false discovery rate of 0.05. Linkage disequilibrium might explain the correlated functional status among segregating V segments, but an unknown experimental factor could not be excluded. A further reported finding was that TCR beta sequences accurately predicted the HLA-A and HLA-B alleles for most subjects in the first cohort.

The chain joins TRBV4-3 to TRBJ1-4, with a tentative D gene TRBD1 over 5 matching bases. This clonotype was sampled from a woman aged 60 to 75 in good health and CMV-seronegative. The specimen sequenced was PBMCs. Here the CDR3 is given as CASSQYIGATNEKLFF. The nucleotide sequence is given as TGCGCCAGCAGCCAGTATATAGGGGCTACTAATGAAAAACTGTTTTTT.